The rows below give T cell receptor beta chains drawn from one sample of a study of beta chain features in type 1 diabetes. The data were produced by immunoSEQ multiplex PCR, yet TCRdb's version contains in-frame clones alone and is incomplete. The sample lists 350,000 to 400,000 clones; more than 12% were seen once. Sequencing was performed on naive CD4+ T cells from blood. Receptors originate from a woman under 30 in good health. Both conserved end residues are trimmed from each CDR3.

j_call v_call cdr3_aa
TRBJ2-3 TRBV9 ASSVESGFSTDTQY
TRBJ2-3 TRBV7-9 ASSYEADTQY
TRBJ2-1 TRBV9 ASSVDPISSDEQF
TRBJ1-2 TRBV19 ASSIMRANYGYT
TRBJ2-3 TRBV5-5 ASSLERGDTQY
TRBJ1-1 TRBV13 ASSLWLKNTEAF
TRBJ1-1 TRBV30 AWSVSGYSAEAF
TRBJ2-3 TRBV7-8 ASSLTGGTDTQY
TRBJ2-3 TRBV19 ASSIDARGSTQY
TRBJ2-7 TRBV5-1 ASSLASGSPYEQY
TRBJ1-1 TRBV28 ASRLQKYGTEAF
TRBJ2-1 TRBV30 AWSEGYIAGEGREQF
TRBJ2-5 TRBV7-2 ASSLVSGMWETQY
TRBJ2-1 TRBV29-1 SVVMYNEQF
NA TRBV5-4 ASSGLAYEQY
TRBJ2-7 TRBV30 AWGSWGQVYEQY
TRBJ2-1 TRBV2 ASSVGLAGVNEQF
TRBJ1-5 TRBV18 ASSPQGSNSNQPQH
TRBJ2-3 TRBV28 ASSFPGQGTDTQY